This TCR beta chain was identified during a study of cytomegalovirus exposure and HLA in healthy donors. The PCR had 60 Vbeta and 13 Jbeta primers. Repertoires were generated with immunoSEQ multiplex PCR, while TCRdb's copy carries only in-frame clones and drops some. The sample lists about 57,000 clones, around 82% occurring once. CDR1 and CDR2 (germline): LGHNA, YSLEER. With V trimmed by 7 bases and J by 6 bases, 8 bases remained unmatched. CDR3 length: 13 amino acids. The sequence was obtained from a male donor in good health and CMV-seronegative. The gene calls are TRBV4-3 and TRBJ1-1; TRBD1 matches at 7 bases. What was sequenced was PBMCs. CDR3 region: CASKEQGSAEAFF. As DNA, the CDR3 is TGCGCCAGCAAGGAACAGGGGAGTGCTGAAGCTTTCTTT.